The next 25 T cell receptor beta chains were all read from a single sample in a study of blood T cell repertoires in COVID-19 (dated by TCRdb to 2018 to 2021). Library preparation used the immunoSEQ multiplex PCR assay. This is the immuneACCESS table as TCRdb keeps it, with only in-frame sequences that have V and J called. A part of the clones is gone; compared with another copy, unresolved V genes explain less than half, and the rest is unexplained. Recorded for this sample are about 220,000 clones; 84% of them occurred a single time. 20% of the sample goes to the ten largest clones. Sequenced sample: peripheral blood. The receptors derive from a man younger than 40 with active or convalescent COVID-19.

The chain recombines TRBV15 with TRBJ1-2; 9 bases are a match to TRBD1. The germline gives CDR1 LNHNV, CDR2 YYDKDF (reference sequence). The V gene end was trimmed by 1 base and the J gene end by 8 bases; junction bases not matched to a gene: 5. The CDR3 sequence is 14 residues long. CDR3 loop: CATSRAQGAGGYTF. DNA for the CDR3: TGTGCCACCAGCAGAGCACAGGGGGCGGGCGGCTACACCTTC.

This chain uses TRBV19 with TRBJ1-4, with D perhaps matching TRBD1 (5 bases). CDR3 length: 15 residues. The germline gives CDR1 LNHDA, CDR2 SQIVND (reference sequence). Deletions cut 3 bases from V and 8 bases from J, with 16 bases between. In nucleotides, the CDR3 is TGTGCCAGTAGTATTGTCGGGAGAGGGGAAGAAAAACTGTTTTTT. This codes for CASSIVGRGEEKLFF.

This chain links TRBV19 with TRBJ2-1; no clear D gene. Looked up from germline, CDR1 is LNHDA and CDR2 is SQIVND (reference sequence). V lost 6 bases and J 4 bases, leaving 16 bases between the germline ends. This CDR3 spans 15 amino acids. This CDR3 is CASRRSADTYNEQFF. CDR3 DNA: TGTGCCAGTAGGCGGAGCGCCGATACTTACAATGAGCAGTTCTTC. Complete variable domain (other parts from reference TRBV19 and TRBJ2-1): DGGITQSPKYLFRKEGQNVTLSCEQNLNHDAMYWYRQDPGQGLRLIYYSQIVNDFQKGDIAEGYSVSREKKESFPLTVTSAQKNPTAFYLCASRRSADTYNEQFFGPGTRLTVL.

The chain carries TRBV10-1 and TRBJ1-1; no clear D. CDR1 and CDR2 (germline): WNHNN, SYGVQD (reference sequence). Trimming shortened V by 8 bases and J by 7 bases, and 8 bases separated the two germline ends. The CDR3 has 10 residues. In nucleotides, the CDR3 is TGCGCCAGCGGGAGGGTTGAAGCTTTCTTT. As protein: CASGRVEAFF.

In this sample, this clone turned up once. V is TRBV4-3 and J is TRBJ1-1, with D possibly being TRBD1 (6 bases). Germline values: CDR1 LGHNA, CDR2 YSLEER. V was trimmed by 3 bases and J by 4 bases, leaving 15 bases between them. This CDR3 contains 15 residues. The CDR3 sequence: CASSQGAVSSTEAFF. Here the CDR3 DNA reads TGCGCCAGCAGCCAGGGGGCCGTGAGTAGCACTGAAGCTTTCTTT.

The sample holds one count of this clone. This chain connects TRBV6-2 or TRBV6-3 to TRBJ2-7; D uncertain. This CDR3 has 15 residues. CDR1 is MNHEY, CDR2 SVGEGT, per germline. Between the trimmed V and J ends, which lost 2 bases and 7 bases, there was a span of 18 bases. CDR3 DNA sequence: TGTGCCAGCAGTTACGGTGCGCTTAATTCCTTGGAGCAGTACTTC. Its protein product is CASSYGALNSLEQYF.

This chain connects TRBV28 to TRBJ2-5; 7 bases agree with TRBD1. CDR1 is MDHEN, CDR2 SYDVKM, per germline. The CDR3 has 13 residues. V shed 2 bases, J shed 9 bases, and the junction held 6 bases outside the gene matches. Written as DNA, the CDR3 is TGTGCCAGCAGTTTAGAACAGGGGAGATCCCAGTACTTC. It codes for CASSLEQGRSQYF. Looking up the rest from reference TRBV28 and TRBJ2-5 gives the full variable domain: DVKVTQSSRYLVKRTGEKVFLECVQDMDHENMFWYRQDPGLGLRLIYFSYDVKMKEKGDIPEGYSVSREKKERFSLILESASTNQTSMYLCASSLEQGRSQYFGPGTRLLVL.

The rearrangement links TRBV15 to TRBJ2-3; 7 bases fit TRBD2. This CDR3 has 15 residues. The trim removed 0 bases at V and 4 bases at J, leaving 4 bases unmatched. From germline, CDR1 is LNHNV and CDR2 YYDKDF (reference sequence). The CDR3 DNA sequence: TGTGCCACCAGCAGAGACCGACTAGCCGCAGATACGCAGTATTTT. Its protein product is CATSRDRLAADTQYF.

This chain uses TRBV19 with TRBJ1-2; 10 nucleotides match TRBD1. The V and J ends lost 6 bases and 4 bases, in that order; junction bases with no gene match: 2. CDR3 length: 13 residues. Germline V gives CDR1 LNHDA, CDR2 SQIVND (reference sequence). The CDR3: CASRRQGAYGYTF. The CDR3 coding sequence is TGTGCCAGTAGGCGACAGGGGGCCTATGGCTACACCTTC.

The J gene is TRBJ1-5, the V gene TRBV20-1; D call uncertain. The CDR3 is 14 residues long. The ends were cut back, 3 bases at V and 1 base at J, with 10 bases in the middle. The germline gives CDR1 DFQATT, CDR2 SNEGSKA (reference sequence). The chain's CDR3 is CSASKWLSNQPQHF. Here the CDR3 DNA reads TGCAGTGCTAGTAAGTGGCTGAGCAATCAGCCCCAGCATTTT.

The V gene is TRBV28, the J gene TRBJ2-7, with TRBD2 identical over 9 bases. This CDR3 region has 15 residues. Germline V lookup: CDR1 MDHEN, CDR2 SYDVKM. The J segment lost 2 bases and the V segment lost 6 bases, leaving 8 bases of the junction unmatched. The CDR3 sequence is CASSHQAGGAYEQYF. The CDR3 DNA is TGTGCCAGCAGCCATCAAGCGGGGGGCGCCTACGAGCAGTACTTC.

The chain couples TRBV18 to TRBJ1-5; TRBD1 is a possible D gene (6 bases). The germline V gene has CDR1 KGHSH and CDR2 LQKENI. The CDR3 extends over 13 amino acids. V was clipped by 3 bases and J by 5 bases, with 8 bases between them. CDR3 loop: CASSPQGYQPQHF. In DNA, the CDR3 is TGTGCCAGCTCACCCCAGGGGTATCAGCCCCAGCATTTT.

The rearrangement links TRBV30 to TRBJ2-7; D is possibly TRBD1 (6 bases). CDR3 length equals 14 residues. V was pared by 5 bases and J by 5 bases, with 19 bases between. Germline CDR1 is GTSNPN and CDR2 is SVGIG (reference sequence). The CDR3 loop reads CAWGPTGPPDEQYF. CDR3 sequence (DNA): TGTGCCTGGGGACCAACAGGGCCACCCGACGAGCAGTACTTC.

The chain couples TRBV9 to TRBJ1-5; TRBD1 agrees at 7 bases. Germline CDR1 SGDLS, CDR2 YYNGEE. The CDR3 is made up of 15 amino acids. V lost 7 bases, J lost 0 bases, and 7 bases stayed unmatched. The DNA of the CDR3 is TGTGCCAGCGGTCAGGGGGATGATAGCAATCAGCCCCAGCATTTT. Its translation is CASGQGDDSNQPQHF.

This clone was seen only once. The chain is built from TRBV28 and TRBJ2-7; 9 nucleotides line up with TRBD1. The V segment lost 7 bases and the J segment 5 bases; nucleotides outside the gene matches: 12. Germline CDR1 and CDR2: MDHEN and SYDVKM. CDR3 length: 15 residues. The CDR3 spells CASTSSGTGLDEQYF. DNA of the CDR3: TGTGCCAGCACCTCTTCCGGGACAGGGTTGGACGAGCAGTACTTC.

This rearrangement joins TRBV6-5 to TRBJ1-3; maybe TRBD1 (5 bases). CDR1 is MNHEY, CDR2 SVGAGI, per germline. V was cut by 6 bases and J by 6 bases, with 12 bases left in between. The CDR3 contains 13 residues. The CDR3, as DNA: TGTGCCAGCAGCCCAGGGTGGGAAAACACCATATATTTT. It is translated as CASSPGWENTIYF.

The chain couples TRBV5-4 to TRBJ2-1; 7 bases align to TRBD2. The germline V gene has CDR1 SGHNT and CDR2 YYREEE (reference sequence). The CDR3 contains 15 residues. Trimming cost V 0 bases and J 3 bases; bases outside gene matches: 3. CDR3 bases: TGTGCCAGCAGCTTGGGGGGGGACTACTACAATGAGCAGTTCTTC. Its translation: CASSLGGDYYNEQFF.

This rearrangement joins TRBV2 to TRBJ2-1, with unresolved D. Germline-derived CDR1 and CDR2 are SNHLY and FYNNEI. Trimming pared 6 bases from V and 7 bases from J, leaving 7 bases between. The length of the CDR3 is 11 residues. CDR3 residues: CASRSVNEQFF. The DNA of the CDR3 is TGTGCCAGCAGATCCGTTAATGAGCAGTTCTTC.

The J gene is TRBJ1-2, the V gene TRBV21-1; the D call in the table, TRBD1, was not verified against the DNA. TRBV21-1 is a pseudogene. The CDR3 spans 14 residues. CDR3 in amino acids: CASSKRQGYYGYTF. The CDR3 region has the DNA TGTGCCAGCAGCAAAAGACAGGGGTACTATGGCTACACCTTC.

This clone came up once. The gene calls are TRBV28 and TRBJ1-1, with a possible D match to TRBD1 (6 bases). Germline CDR1 is MDHEN and CDR2 is SYDVKM. The V and J ends lost 4 bases and 8 bases respectively, with 20 bases between them. The CDR3 is made up of 15 amino acids. The CDR3, as DNA: TGTGCCAGCAGTTCCCGAACAGGGCTCTATGGGGAAGCTTTCTTT. It translates to CASSSRTGLYGEAFF.

CDR3 DNA: TGTGCCAGCAGGGACAGGGACAATGAGCAGTTCTTC. It translates to CASRDRDNEQFF. The V and J genes are TRBV6-5 and TRBJ2-1; 8 bases map to TRBD1. The junction had 0 bases not matched to a gene; V was cut back by 6 bases and J by 5 bases. The germline V gene encodes CDR1 MNHEY and CDR2 SVGAGI. The CDR3 length is 12 residues.

This clone was found a few times. CDR3 nucleotide sequence: TGTGCCAGCTCCCCGAGGGTCCAACAAGAGACCCAGTACTTC. Its protein is CASSPRVQQETQYF. The chain is built from TRBV18 and TRBJ2-5; tentative D call: TRBD2 (5 bases). The CDR3 runs to 14 residues. The germline V gene has CDR1 KGHSH and CDR2 LQKENI. V was trimmed by 6 bases and J by 2 bases, leaving 13 bases between them.

The gene calls are TRBV28 and TRBJ1-3; D might be TRBD1 (5 bases). The V gene lost 8 bases and the J gene lost 9 bases, with 20 bases spanning the gap. The CDR3 extends over 14 amino acids. CDR1 is MDHEN, CDR2 SYDVKM, per germline. The CDR3 nucleotides are TGTGCCAGCGCGGGGAGCGGGGCCTCCGGCACCATATATTTT. Amino acid sequence: CASAGSGASGTIYF.

The chain employs TRBV29-1 and TRBJ2-2; D is undetermined. The CDR3 is made up of 12 amino acids. Trimming removed 7 bases at V and 3 bases at J, with 9 bases between. The V gene's germline CDR1 is SQVTM and CDR2 ANQGSEA. This CDR3 reads CSGQGDTGELFF. For the CDR3, the DNA is TGCAGCGGCCAAGGAGACACCGGGGAGCTGTTTTTT.

This chain uses TRBV10-2 with TRBJ2-7; TRBD2 agrees at 10 bases. Germline loops: CDR1 WSHSY, CDR2 SAAADI. This CDR3 spans 14 amino acids. CDR3 residues: CVGTSAAEGDEQYF. The CDR3 bases are TGCGTCGGGACTAGCGCCGCAGAGGGGGACGAGCAGTACTTC.